These 27 T cell receptor beta chains share one sample of origin, sequenced in a study of T cell responses to AZD1222 COVID-19 vaccine. Generated by immunoSEQ multiplex PCR, the TCRdb table keeps only in-frame clones and is missing some. Here the sample spans 150,000 or so clones, 75% to 90% being singletons. The sample in question was peripheral blood, obtained after recovery from COVID-19. Source of these receptors: an adult who had recovered from COVID-19.

This rearrangement joins TRBV6-6 to TRBJ1-3; TRBD1 agrees at 10 bases. V gave up 4 bases and J gave up 2 bases; unmatched junction bases: 2. The CDR3 contains 15 residues. Germline lookup yields CDR1 MNHNY and CDR2 SVGAGI (reference sequence). DNA of the CDR3: TGTGCCAGCAGTTGGACAGGGGGAACTGGAAACACCATATATTTT. This sequence encodes CASSWTGGTGNTIYF.

Here the CDR3 reads CASSQDAGFEQFF. Here the CDR3 DNA reads TGTGCCAGCAGCCAAGATGCGGGGTTTGAGCAGTTCTTC. The J gene is TRBJ2-1, the V gene TRBV3-1 (or the pseudogene TRBV3-2), with TRBD2 as a possible D gene (6 bases). The V and J ends lost 0 bases and 9 bases respectively, with 9 bases between them. The CDR3 runs 13 residues. Germline V gives CDR1 LGHDT, CDR2 YNNKEL (reference sequence).

This clone has only one observation. This chain uses TRBV29-1 with TRBJ1-1; TRBD1 is a possible D gene (6 bases). The V gene's germline CDR1 is SQVTM and CDR2 ANQGSEA. CDR3 length: 12 residues. V shed 1 base and J shed 4 bases, with 7 bases lying between them. In DNA form, the CDR3 reads TGCAGCGTTGAAGCCAGGGGCACTGAAGCTTTCTTT. This gives the protein CSVEARGTEAFF.

This clone was detected a few times. The CDR3 DNA is TGTGCCAGCAGTCCCAGCCCCTCCTACGAGCAGTACTTC. This encodes CASSPSPSYEQYF. The genes are TRBV5-4 and TRBJ2-7; no clear D gene. This CDR3 is built from 13 residues. CDR1 and CDR2 from the germline V gene are SGHNT and YYREEE (reference sequence). Trimming stripped 5 bases from V and 0 bases from J, with 9 bases between.

The V call is TRBV4-2, the J call TRBJ1-2; D is ambiguous. The CDR3 covers 13 residues. The germline gives CDR1 LGHNA, CDR2 YNFKEQ. V shed 2 bases and J shed 2 bases, with 6 bases lying between them. The CDR3, as DNA: TGTGCCAGCAGCCAAAGTTTAAACTATGGCTACACCTTC. This gives the protein CASSQSLNYGYTF.

V and J are TRBV10-3 and TRBJ2-7; 10 nucleotides align to TRBD1. Germline CDR1 reads ENHRY; CDR2 reads SYGVKD. J was trimmed by 7 bases and V by 2 bases; bases with no gene match: 14. CDR3 length: 17 residues. The DNA of the CDR3 is TGTGCCATCAGTGAGGGGGGATTTGGACAGGGGGTTGGTGAGCAGTACTTC. Protein sequence: CAISEGGFGQGVGEQYF.

This clone was counted once. The chain uses TRBV28 and TRBJ2-7, with TRBD2 as a possible D gene (6 bases). Trimming cost V 7 bases and J 1 base, with 11 bases left between them. The CDR3 has 13 amino acids. Germline CDR1 MDHEN, CDR2 SYDVKM. The CDR3 spells CASNPRGSYEQYF. The CDR3 DNA reads TGTGCCAGCAACCCCCGGGGGTCCTACGAGCAGTACTTC.

This clone was counted once. This chain connects TRBV5-1 to TRBJ2-4, with 9 bases matching TRBD2. V lost 0 bases, J lost 11 bases, and 6 bases stayed unmatched. This CDR3 contains 14 residues. Germline-derived CDR1 and CDR2 are SGHRS and YFSETQ. Written as DNA, the CDR3 is TGCGCCAGCAGCTTGGCTAGCGGGAATAGCCTTCAGTACTTC. It encodes CASSLASGNSLQYF.

The chain combines TRBV4-1 with TRBJ1-5; possible D gene TRBD1, 5 bases. Germline CDR1 is MGHRA and CDR2 is YSYEKL. The germline V and J ends were trimmed by 0 bases and 5 bases, with 11 bases remaining between them. The CDR3 totals 15 residues. The CDR3, as DNA: TGCGCCAGCAGCCAAGACGACAGTACCTATCAGCCCCAGCATTTT. It is translated as CASSQDDSTYQPQHF.

This CDR3 is CASRLRGTSGRAGQETQYF. CDR3 DNA: TGTGCCAGCCGATTACGAGGGACTAGCGGGAGGGCTGGTCAAGAGACCCAGTACTTC. The V call is TRBV27, the J call TRBJ2-5; 16 bases line up with TRBD2. The CDR3 spans 19 residues. Looked up from germline, CDR1 is MNHEY and CDR2 is SMNVEV (reference sequence). The ends lost 8 bases at V and 2 bases at J; junction bases unmatched: 14.

Only a few counts were recorded for this clone. The CDR3 here is CASRLTGHLSPNTEAFF. The CDR3 DNA reads TGTGCCAGTAGGCTGACAGGGCACCTGAGCCCGAACACTGAAGCTTTCTTT. The V and J genes are TRBV19 and TRBJ1-1, with TRBD1 matching over 7 bases. CDR1 is LNHDA and CDR2 is SQIVND in the germline V gene (reference sequence). The CDR3 is 17 amino acids. The V and J ends lost 6 bases and 1 base, in that order; junction bases with no gene match: 14.

The chain joins TRBV12-3 or TRBV12-4 to TRBJ1-5; D gene uncertain. V lost 5 bases and J 7 bases, leaving 12 bases between the germline ends. The CDR3 loop spans 13 amino acids. CDR3 nucleotides: TGTGCCAGCAGTCTGGACGGAGGGCAGCCCCAGCATTTT. Translated: CASSLDGGQPQHF.

CDR3 coding DNA: TGTGCCAGCAGTTTCCGCGAGGGGGATTCACCCCTCCACTTT. It translates to CASSFREGDSPLHF. The V and J genes are TRBV27 and TRBJ1-6; possibly TRBD1 for D (6 bases). The CDR3 runs to 14 residues. Looked up from germline, CDR1 is MNHEY and CDR2 is SMNVEV (reference sequence). V dropped 3 bases and J dropped 8 bases, with 11 bases sitting between them.

The chain links TRBV15 to TRBJ2-1; 11 bases fit TRBD2. The CDR3 runs 17 residues. V was clipped by 1 base and J by 8 bases; unmatched bases: 10. Looked up from germline, CDR1 is LNHNV and CDR2 is YYDKDF (reference sequence). CDR3 sequence (DNA): TGTGCCACCAGCAGAGGTAGCGGGGGGGCCGATGGAGATGAGCAGTTCTTC. It is translated as CATSRGSGGADGDEQFF. The full variable domain, rest sourced from reference TRBV15 and TRBJ2-1, is DAMVIQNPRYQVTQFGKPVTLSCSQTLNHNVMYWYQQKSSQAPKLLFHYYDKDFNNEADTPDNFQSRRPNTSFCFLDIRSPGLGDTAMYLCATSRGSGGADGDEQFFGPGTRLTVL.

The chain is built from TRBV11-2 and TRBJ2-6; no definite D call. With 1 base removed from V and 0 bases from J, the gap between germline ends came to 7 bases. Germline values: CDR1 SGHAT, CDR2 FQNNGV. The CDR3 runs to 16 residues. CDR3 residues: CASSLVSVSGANVLTF. The CDR3, as DNA: TGTGCCAGCAGCTTAGTTTCAGTCTCTGGGGCCAACGTCCTGACTTTC.

The V call is TRBV5-1, the J call TRBJ2-1; D may be TRBD2 (7 bases). Germline CDR1 and CDR2: SGHRS and YFSETQ. This CDR3 has 16 amino acids. V was cut by 4 bases and J by 9 bases, with 23 bases left in between. The chain's CDR3 is CASSPPRTATGGEQFF. CDR3 sequence (DNA): TGCGCCAGCAGCCCCCCGAGGACAGCCACGGGGGGTGAGCAGTTCTTC.

This chain links TRBV4-3 with TRBJ2-3; perhaps TRBD2 as D (7 bases). V dropped 1 base and J dropped 1 base, with 15 bases sitting between them. The CDR3 runs to 17 residues. Germline CDR1 LGHNA, CDR2 YSLEER. CDR3 coding DNA: TGCGCCAGCAGCCAAGGTGGGGGGGCCTTTGGCACAGATACGCAGTATTTT. This sequence encodes CASSQGGGAFGTDTQYF.

The CDR3 here is CASSYSVVGGKLFF. The CDR3 region has the DNA TGTGCCAGCAGTTACTCAGTTGTTGGGGGAAAACTGTTTTTT. The rearrangement links TRBV6-2 or TRBV6-3 to TRBJ1-4, with TRBD1 as a possible D gene (5 bases). Germline CDR1 MNHEY, CDR2 SVGEGT. V dropped 0 bases and J dropped 10 bases, with 12 bases sitting between them. The CDR3 consists of 14 residues.

This clone is a singleton in its sample. The gene calls are TRBV5-1 and TRBJ1-1; 10 positions match TRBD1. The V gene's germline CDR1 is SGHRS and CDR2 YFSETQ. The CDR3 loop spans 14 amino acids. J lost 7 bases, V lost 4 bases, and 7 bases had no gene match. CDR3: CASSVSGTGVEAFF. CDR3 in DNA: TGCGCCAGCAGCGTATCCGGGACAGGGGTTGAAGCTTTCTTT.

The chain recombines TRBV23-1 with TRBJ2-7; D is possibly TRBD1 or TRBD2 (6 bases each). TRBV23-1 is known as an ORF, though its function is uncertain. V lost 4 bases and J lost 2, with 24 bases in between. The CDR3 loop spans 18 amino acids. CDR3 amino acids: CASSLRKPGTPGAYEQYF. The CDR3 bases are TGCGCCAGCAGTCTAAGAAAACCGGGGACACCGGGGGCCTACGAGCAGTACTTC.

V is TRBV10-3 and J is TRBJ1-2; tentatively, D is TRBD1 (5 bases). The CDR3 has 13 amino acids. CDR1 and CDR2 from the germline V gene are ENHRY and SYGVKD. Between the trimmed V and J ends, which lost 7 bases and 2 bases, there was a span of 11 bases. CDR3 loop: CAITRDENYGYTF. DNA of the CDR3: TGTGCCATCACCCGGGACGAGAACTATGGCTACACCTTC.

The chain uses TRBV6-5 and TRBJ2-7; D is perhaps TRBD1 (5 bases). The germline V gene has CDR1 MNHEY and CDR2 SVGAGI. Between the trimmed V and J ends, which lost 6 bases and 2 bases, there was a span of 11 bases. The CDR3 has 13 residues. The CDR3 sequence is CASRDGHTYEQYF. In DNA, the CDR3 is TGTGCCAGCAGAGATGGACATACCTACGAGCAGTACTTC.

The chain recombines TRBV4-2 with TRBJ2-7, with 9 bases fitting TRBD2. This CDR3 is built from 17 residues. With V trimmed by 3 bases and J by 2 bases, 11 bases remained unmatched. Looked up from germline, CDR1 is LGHNA and CDR2 is YNFKEQ. CDR3 loop: CASSQHGGREVPYEQYF. DNA of the CDR3: TGTGCCAGCAGCCAGCACGGCGGGAGGGAAGTCCCCTACGAGCAGTACTTC.

The chain couples TRBV6-1 to TRBJ1-6; D is unresolved. V was shortened by 2 bases and J by 10 bases, with 12 bases between the two germline ends. Germline-derived CDR1 and CDR2 are MNHNS and SASEGT. This CDR3 region has 14 residues. DNA for the CDR3: TGTGCCAGCAGTGAAATCGTCGGGTTCTCACCCCTCCACTTT. Translation: CASSEIVGFSPLHF.

V and J are TRBV6-5 and TRBJ1-2; no reliable D call. The CDR3 covers 13 residues. CDR1 is MNHEY, CDR2 SVGAGI, per germline. Trimming shortened V by 8 bases and J by 3 bases, and 13 bases separated the two germline ends. CDR3 region: CASRTGVDYGYTF. CDR3 nucleotides: TGTGCCAGCCGAACCGGAGTAGACTATGGCTACACCTTC.

Here the CDR3 DNA reads TGTGCCAGCAGCTTAAACAGGGGTACAGAGGGGGAGACCCAGTACTTC. It is translated as CASSLNRGTEGETQYF. This rearrangement joins TRBV5-4 to TRBJ2-5; TRBD1 aligns across 7 bases. Germline V gene lookup returns CDR1 SGHNT and CDR2 YYREEE (reference sequence). J was trimmed by 5 bases and V by 2 bases; bases with no gene match: 12. CDR3 length: 16 residues. Drawing the rest from reference TRBV5-4 and TRBJ2-5, the complete variable domain is ETGVTQSPTHLIKTRGQQVTLRCSSQSGHNTVSWYQQALGQGPQFIFQYYREEENGRGNFPPRFSGLQFPNYSSELNVNALELDDSALYLCASSLNRGTEGETQYFGPGTRLLVL.

This clone came up a few times. The chain employs TRBV2 and TRBJ2-2, with TRBD2 matching 12 bases. Trimming took 5 bases from V and 4 from J; bases not matched to a gene: 5. CDR1 is SNHLY, CDR2 FYNNEI, per germline. The CDR3 runs 16 residues. CDR3 sequence: CASSRTSGVPTGELFF. In nucleotides, the CDR3 is TGTGCCAGCAGTAGGACTAGCGGGGTTCCCACCGGGGAGCTGTTTTTT.